The text below deals with one T cell receptor beta chain. Its cognate antigen is unknown. At the survey level, the v3.0 immunoSEQ assay was run. Clones were read by immunoSEQ multiplex PCR, and TCRdb kept only the in-frame ones, dropping some. The sample records 24,000 or so clones, around three quarters being singletons. Germline CDR1 is SGDLS and CDR2 is YYNGEE. This CDR3 contains 16 residues. Trimming took 3 bases from V and 0 from J, leaving 13 bases between them. The sample originates from a study of long-term antiretroviral therapy in people with HIV. Study observations and caveats: Controls had broader CDR3 length ranges than HIV repertoires did.

The chain joins TRBV9 to TRBJ1-3; perhaps TRBD1 as D (5 bases). This TCR was recovered from a woman in her forties with HIV. The sequences come from unsorted PBMCs, collected 0.5 years after starting antiretroviral therapy. The CDR3: CASSAMGPNSGNTIYF. The CDR3 DNA reads TGTGCCAGCAGCGCCATGGGGCCCAACTCTGGAAACACCATATATTTT.